This is a list of T cell receptor beta chains from one sample in a study of shared T cell receptors in the human thymus. Clones were read by immunoSEQ multiplex PCR, and TCRdb kept only the in-frame ones, dropping some. The repertoire includes roughly 410,000 clones, around 95% of them detected once, and roughly 0.02% sits in the top ten. The sample consisted of thymocytes. All receptors derive from a human donor. CDR3s include the opening cysteine and the closing phenylalanine or tryptophan. D genes are given only for firm matches. The listing skips clone size in some rows; elsewhere it reads once, few, many or a size class.

>once|13|TRBJ2-4|.|TRBV19
CASRRWERDIQYF
TGTGCCAGTAGGCGGTGGGAGAGAGACATTCAGTACTTC
>.|18|TRBJ2-7|TRBD2|TRBV14
CASSPTRESGHVSYEQYF
TGTGCCAGCAGCCCAACGCGGGAGAGCGGTCATGTCTCCTACGAGCAGTACTTC
>.|19|TRBJ2-7|TRBD2|TRBV19
CASSPELLAGLFCSYEQYF
TGTGCCAGTAGCCCGGAGCTCCTAGCGGGATTATTTTGCTCCTACGAGCAGTACTTC
>once|17|TRBJ2-1|TRBD2|TRBV7-3
CASSPPPGTKREDEQFF
TGTGCCAGCAGCCCCCCACCCGGGACTAAAAGGGAAGATGAGCAGTTCTTC
>.|13|TRBJ2-5|TRBD1|TRBV5-6
CASSEDRLETQYF
TGTGCCAGCAGCGAGGACAGGTTAGAGACCCAGTACTTC
>once|13|TRBJ2-7|.|TRBV30
CAWSVGGDYEQYF
TGTGCCTGGAGTGTTGGGGGCGACTACGAGCAGTACTTC
>.|16|TRBJ1-5|.|TRBV15
CATSGETGYNNQPQHF
TGTGCCACCAGCGGGGAAACAGGGTATAACAATCAGCCCCAGCATTTT
>.|18|TRBJ1-2|.|TRBV7-9
CASSRLGGSRENVYGYTF
TGTGCCAGCAGCCGGCTGGGGGGATCCCGGGAGAACGTCTATGGCTACACCTTC
>.|16|TRBJ2-7|.|TRBV21-1
CASSKAQRVGDYEQYF
TGTGCCAGCAGCAAAGCCCAACGGGTAGGAGACTACGAGCAGTACTTC
>.|13|TRBJ2-7|.|TRBV27
CASIGLSSYEQYF
TGTGCCAGCATTGGGTTGTCCTCCTACGAGCAGTACTTC
>.|15|TRBJ2-5|TRBD2|TRBV5-6
CASFPCGRPPETQYF
TGTGCCAGTTTCCCTTGCGGGAGACCCCCTGAGACCCAGTACTTC
>.|13|TRBJ2-7|.|TRBV28
CASSYREAYEQYF
TGTGCCAGCAGTTACAGGGAAGCCTACGAGCAGTACTTC
>.|19|TRBJ1-1|TRBD1|TRBV12-5
CASGLVRGTGVPMNTEAFF
TGTGCTAGTGGTTTGGTAAGGGGGACAGGGGTGCCCATGAACACTGAAGCTTTCTTT
>.|15|TRBJ1-5|TRBD1|TRBV18
CASSPSRGPNQPQHF
TGTGCCAGCTCACCGTCGAGGGGGCCTAATCAGCCCCAGCATTTT
>.|13|TRBJ1-1|.|TRBV7-7
CASSPGQGRKAFF
TGTGCCAGCAGTCCAGGCCAGGGGCGAAAAGCTTTCTTT
>.|17|TRBJ2-7|TRBD2|TRBV14
CASSDGPSGRGTYEQYF
TGTGCCAGCAGTGACGGGCCTAGCGGGAGGGGCACCTACGAGCAGTACTTC
>.|18|TRBJ2-6|TRBD2|TRBV11-3
CASSYKAASGSGANVLTF
TGTGCCAGCAGCTATAAAGCGGCTAGCGGGAGTGGGGCCAACGTCCTGACTTTC
>.|19|TRBJ1-5|TRBD1|TRBV7-6
CASSLLRAGGLVGNQPQHF
TGTGCCAGCAGCCTTCTTCGTGCAGGGGGGTTAGTGGGCAATCAGCCCCAGCATTTT
>.|14|TRBJ2-3|.|TRBV4-1
CAGRGPRPHDTQYF
TGCGCCGGACGGGGACCCCGACCCCATGATACGCAGTATTTT
>.|15|TRBJ1-2|TRBD1|TRBV5-4
CASSPSTGGNYGYTF
TGTGCCAGCAGCCCTAGCACAGGGGGCAACTATGGCTACACCTTC
>.|12|TRBJ2-1|.|TRBV30
CAWSVGQTKQFF
TGTGCCTGGAGTGTAGGACAGACCAAGCAGTTCTTC
>.|15|TRBJ2-7|.|TRBV5-1
CASSLLVAVPCEQYF
TGCGCCAGCAGCTTGCTGGTAGCAGTCCCTTGCGAGCAGTACTTC
>.|14|TRBJ2-4|.|TRBV28
CASRIPGAKNIQYF
TGTGCCAGCAGGATCCCCGGGGCCAAAAACATTCAGTACTTC
>.|14|TRBJ1-2|TRBD1|TRBV9
CASSSEDRGRGYTF
TGTGCCAGCAGCTCGGAGGACAGGGGGCGAGGCTACACCTTC
>.|16|TRBJ1-5|.|TRBV2
CASSQGRLGLYQPQHF
TGTGCCAGCAGTCAGGGCCGTCTGGGGCTTTATCAGCCCCAGCATTTT
>.|12|TRBJ2-1|.|TRBV28
CASSGGAGEQFF
TGTGCCAGCAGTGGGGGCGCAGGCGAGCAGTTCTTC
>.|21|TRBJ2-1|TRBD1|TRBV7-3
CASSLAVMGQGASESYNEQFF
TGTGCCAGCAGCTTAGCCGTAATGGGACAGGGGGCAAGTGAATCCTACAATGAGCAGTTCTTC
>.|17|TRBJ1-3|.|TRBV27
CASRPYSGAHSGNTIYF
TGTGCCAGCCGTCCCTACTCAGGGGCCCACTCTGGAAACACCATATATTTT
>.|16|TRBJ1-4|.|TRBV4-3
CASSQDRSQLNEKLFF
TGCGCCAGCAGCCAAGATCGTTCCCAGCTTAATGAAAAACTGTTTTTT
>.|14|TRBJ2-5|TRBD2|TRBV5-4
CASSYLAGQETQYF
TGTGCCAGCAGCTATCTAGCGGGCCAAGAGACCCAGTACTTC
>.|14|TRBJ2-1|TRBD2|TRBV28
CASRRGGSYNEQFF
TGTGCCAGCCGACGGGGGGGGTCCTACAATGAGCAGTTCTTC
>.|12|TRBJ2-5|.|TRBV5-1
CASSSLQETQYF
TGCGCCAGCAGCAGTCTTCAAGAGACCCAGTACTTC
>.|17|TRBJ1-3|TRBD1|TRBV28
CASSPHRGGSSGNTIYF
TGTGCCAGCAGTCCCCACAGGGGCGGAAGCTCTGGAAACACCATATATTTT
>.|18|TRBJ2-7|TRBD2|TRBV4-1
CASSQYVSGRDISYEQYF
TGCGCCAGCAGCCAGTATGTTAGCGGGAGGGACATATCCTACGAGCAGTACTTC
>.|13|TRBJ1-2|.|TRBV28
CASSLLTSYGYTF
TGTGCCAGCAGTTTATTAACATCGTATGGCTACACCTTC
>.|19|TRBJ2-1|TRBD2|TRBV10-3
CAISESWLAGNSSYNEQFF
TGTGCCATCAGTGAGTCTTGGCTAGCGGGTAATTCCTCCTACAATGAGCAGTTCTTC
>.|14|TRBJ1-2|.|TRBV5-1
CASSPKQAPYGYTF
TGCGCCAGCAGCCCGAAACAGGCACCGTATGGCTACACCTTC
>.|17|TRBJ1-1|.|TRBV4-3
CASSQESRPPFESEAFF
TGCGCCAGCAGCCAAGAGAGTCGGCCCCCCTTCGAGTCTGAAGCTTTCTTT
>.|15|TRBJ2-3|TRBD2|TRBV12-5
CASGSPGAGADTQYF
TGTGCTAGTGGTTCCCCAGGCGCGGGAGCAGATACGCAGTATTTT
>.|14|TRBJ1-1|.|TRBV5-1
CASSSGTLNTEAFF
TGCGCCAGCAGCTCCGGGACGCTGAACACTGAAGCTTTCTTT
>.|14|TRBJ1-1|.|TRBV10-1
CASSSDIHPPEAFF
TGCGCCAGCAGTTCGGACATTCACCCGCCCGAAGCTTTCTTT
>.|12|TRBJ1-2|.|TRBV19
CASSMEDYGYTF
TGTGCCAGTAGTATGGAGGACTATGGCTACACCTTC
>.|14|TRBJ2-5|TRBD1|TRBV7-9
CASRQTGVGETQYF
TGTGCCAGCAGACAGACAGGGGTTGGAGAGACCCAGTACTTC
>.|21|TRBJ2-1|.|TRBV28
CASSPLSSGQYPRKSYNEQFF
TGTGCCAGCAGTCCTTTGAGTAGCGGACAATACCCGAGAAAGTCCTACAATGAGCAGTTCTTC
>.|16|TRBJ1-5|TRBD1|TRBV11-3
CASSLRAGGRDQPQHF
TGTGCCAGCAGCTTAAGAGCAGGGGGCAGGGATCAGCCCCAGCATTTT
>.|20|TRBJ2-5|TRBD2|TRBV28
CASSFCLSGSGSSGWETQYF
TGTGCCAGCAGTTTTTGTCTTTCCGGTAGCGGGAGCTCGGGGTGGGAGACCCAGTACTTC
>.|16|TRBJ2-7|.|TRBV30
CAWSVCHWGHVYEQYF
TGTGCCTGGAGTGTATGTCATTGGGGGCATGTCTACGAGCAGTACTTC
>.|16|TRBJ2-3|.|TRBV27
CASSTSGSRGTDTQYF
TGTGCCAGCAGTACCTCAGGGAGCCGAGGCACAGATACGCAGTATTTT
>.|16|TRBJ2-1|TRBD2|TRBV19
CASTTLAERPYNEQFF
TGTGCCAGTACCACACTAGCGGAGAGGCCCTACAATGAGCAGTTCTTC
>.|12|TRBJ2-7|.|TRBV18
CASSPTPYEQYF
TGTGCCAGCTCACCCACCCCCTACGAGCAGTACTTC
>.|14|TRBJ1-2|.|TRBV10-1
CASSERGSNYGYTF
TGCGCCAGCAGTGAACGAGGGTCGAACTATGGCTACACCTTC
>once|17|TRBJ2-3|.|TRBV6-4
CASSENHTGFGTDTQYF
TGTGCCAGCAGTGAAAACCATACAGGTTTCGGCACAGATACGCAGTATTTT
>.|12|TRBJ1-1|.|TRBV19
CASRSMNTEAFF
TGTGCCAGTAGAAGTATGAACACTGAAGCTTTCTTT
>.|15|TRBJ2-7|.|TRBV28
CASSPYRGGFLEQYF
TGTGCCAGCAGTCCATACAGAGGCGGTTTTCTCGAGCAGTACTTC
>.|18|TRBJ2-6|TRBD1|TRBV7-2
CASSLKGQGLSGANVLTF
TGTGCCAGCAGCTTAAAGGGACAGGGCCTCTCTGGGGCCAACGTCCTGACTTTC